This TCR beta chain was identified during a study of cytomegalovirus exposure and HLA in healthy donors. Findings and limits, study-wide: Earlier analysis found most TCR beta V segments productive about 87% or about 30% of the time. Later analysis placed DRB1 highest and HLA-C lowest in TCR association rates, which differed by HLA locus. According to reports, the classifier identified cytomegalovirus status with high specificity and sensitivity. Because they were indistinguishable, some V segments, including TRBV6-2 and TRBV6-3, were excluded.

The PCR employed 60 Vbeta primers together with 13 Jbeta primers. The table came from immunoSEQ multiplex PCR; TCRdb's copy has only in-frame clones and leaves some out. The sample yields about 190,000 clones, approximately 88% seen once. Looked up from germline, CDR1 is MNHNS and CDR2 is SASEGT. This CDR3 has 13 amino acids. V was pared by 6 bases and J by 5 bases, with 14 bases between. Concerning this clone: Its target is unknown.

This TCR derives from a woman between 45 and 60 years old in good health and CMV-seropositive. What was sequenced was PBMCs. The rearrangement links TRBV6-1 to TRBJ2-7, with a possible D match to TRBD2 (5 bases). CDR3 nucleotide sequence: TGTGCCAGCAGGGACTCGAGTCGGGACGAGCAGTACTTC. The encoded protein is CASRDSSRDEQYF.